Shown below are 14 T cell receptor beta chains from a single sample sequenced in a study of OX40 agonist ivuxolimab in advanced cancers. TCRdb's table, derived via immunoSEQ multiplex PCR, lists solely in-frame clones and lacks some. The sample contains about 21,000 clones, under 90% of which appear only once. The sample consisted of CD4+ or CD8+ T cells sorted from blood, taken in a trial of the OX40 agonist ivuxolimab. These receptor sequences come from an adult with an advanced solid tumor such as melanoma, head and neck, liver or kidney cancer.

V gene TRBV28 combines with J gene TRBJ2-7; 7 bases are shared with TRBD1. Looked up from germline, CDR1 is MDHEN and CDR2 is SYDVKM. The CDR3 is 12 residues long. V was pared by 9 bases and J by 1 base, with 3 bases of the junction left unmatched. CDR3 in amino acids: CASSTGSYEQYF. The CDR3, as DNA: TGTGCCAGTTCGACAGGGTCCTACGAGCAGTACTTC.

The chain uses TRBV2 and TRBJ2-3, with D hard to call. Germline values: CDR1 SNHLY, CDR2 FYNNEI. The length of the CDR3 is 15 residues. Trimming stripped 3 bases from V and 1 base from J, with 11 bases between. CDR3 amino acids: CASSEAVVRTDTQYF. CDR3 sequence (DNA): TGTGCCAGCAGTGAGGCCGTTGTTCGCACAGATACGCAGTATTTT.

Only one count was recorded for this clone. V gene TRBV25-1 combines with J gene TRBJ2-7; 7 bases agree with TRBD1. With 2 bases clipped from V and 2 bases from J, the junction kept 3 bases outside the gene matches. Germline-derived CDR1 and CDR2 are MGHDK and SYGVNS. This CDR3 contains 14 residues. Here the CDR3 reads CASSENRGAYEQYF. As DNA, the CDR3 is TGTGCCAGCAGTGAAAACAGGGGAGCCTACGAGCAGTACTTC.

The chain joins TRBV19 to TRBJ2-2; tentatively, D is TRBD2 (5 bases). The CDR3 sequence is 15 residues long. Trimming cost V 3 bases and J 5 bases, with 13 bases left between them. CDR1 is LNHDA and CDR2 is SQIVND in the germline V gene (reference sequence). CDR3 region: CASSMAGVGTGELFF. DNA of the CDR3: TGTGCCAGTAGTATGGCCGGGGTGGGGACCGGGGAGCTGTTTTTT.

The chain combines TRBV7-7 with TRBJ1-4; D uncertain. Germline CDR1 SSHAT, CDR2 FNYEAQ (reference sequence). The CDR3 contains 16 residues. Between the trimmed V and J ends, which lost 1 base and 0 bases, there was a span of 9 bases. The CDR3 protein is CASSLGQFATNEKLFF. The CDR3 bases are TGTGCCAGCAGCTTAGGGCAGTTTGCAACTAATGAAAAACTGTTTTTT.

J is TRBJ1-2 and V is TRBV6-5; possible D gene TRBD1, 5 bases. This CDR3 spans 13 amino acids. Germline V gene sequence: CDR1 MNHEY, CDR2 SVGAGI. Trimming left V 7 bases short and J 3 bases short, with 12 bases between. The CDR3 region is CASKPDSDYGYTF. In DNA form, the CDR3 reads TGTGCCAGCAAACCCGACAGTGACTATGGCTACACCTTC.

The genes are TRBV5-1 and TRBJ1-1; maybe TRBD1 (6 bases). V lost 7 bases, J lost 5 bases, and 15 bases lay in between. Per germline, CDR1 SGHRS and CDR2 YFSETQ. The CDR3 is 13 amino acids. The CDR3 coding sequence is TGCGCCAGCGGCTCGGGGGGCCGGACTGAAGCTTTCTTT. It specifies CASGSGGRTEAFF.

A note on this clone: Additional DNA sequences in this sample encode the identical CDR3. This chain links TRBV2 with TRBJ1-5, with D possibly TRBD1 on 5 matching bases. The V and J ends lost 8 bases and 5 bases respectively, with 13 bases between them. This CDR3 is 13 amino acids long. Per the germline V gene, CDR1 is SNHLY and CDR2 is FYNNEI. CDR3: CASEQGRYQPQHF. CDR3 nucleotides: TGTGCCAGCGAGCAGGGAAGGTATCAGCCCCAGCATTTT.

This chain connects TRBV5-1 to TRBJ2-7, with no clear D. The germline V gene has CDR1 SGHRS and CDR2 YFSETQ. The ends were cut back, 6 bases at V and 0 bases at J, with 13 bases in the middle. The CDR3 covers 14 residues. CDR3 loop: CASTDVGSSYEQYF. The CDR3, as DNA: TGCGCCAGCACAGACGTAGGAAGCTCCTACGAGCAGTACTTC. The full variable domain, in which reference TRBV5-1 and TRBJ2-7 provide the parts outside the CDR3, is KAGVTQTPRYLIKTRGQQVTLSCSPISGHRSVSWYQQTPGQGLQFLFEYFSETQRNKGNFPGRFSGRQFSNSRSEMNVSTLELGDSALYLCASTDVGSSYEQYFGPGTRLTVT.

The CDR3 sequence: CASSFTPGGAEETQYF. The CDR3 DNA sequence: TGTGCCAGCAGCTTTACACCCGGGGGGGCCGAAGAGACCCAGTACTTC. The chain combines TRBV13 with TRBJ2-5, with TRBD2 matching 8 bases. This CDR3 contains 16 residues. Germline CDR1 PRHDT, CDR2 FYEKMQ (reference sequence). Trimming at V came to 3 bases and at J to 3 bases, leaving 9 bases not matched to a gene.

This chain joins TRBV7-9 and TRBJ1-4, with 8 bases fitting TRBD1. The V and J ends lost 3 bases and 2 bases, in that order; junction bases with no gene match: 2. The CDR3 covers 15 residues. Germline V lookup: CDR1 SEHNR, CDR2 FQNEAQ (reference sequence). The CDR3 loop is CASSFDRGTNEKLFF. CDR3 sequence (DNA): TGTGCCAGCAGCTTCGACAGGGGTACTAATGAAAAACTGTTTTTT.

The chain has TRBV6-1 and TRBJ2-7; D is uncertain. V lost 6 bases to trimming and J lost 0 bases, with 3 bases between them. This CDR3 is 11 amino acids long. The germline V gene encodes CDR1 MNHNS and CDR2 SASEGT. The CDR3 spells CASRHSYEQYF. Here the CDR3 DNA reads TGTGCCAGCAGGCACTCCTACGAGCAGTACTTC.

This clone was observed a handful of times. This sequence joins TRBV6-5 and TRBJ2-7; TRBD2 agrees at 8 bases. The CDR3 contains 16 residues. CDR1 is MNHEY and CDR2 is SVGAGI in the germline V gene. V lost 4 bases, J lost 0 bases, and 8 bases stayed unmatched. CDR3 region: CASSLPSGGSSYEQYF. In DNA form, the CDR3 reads TGTGCCAGCAGTTTGCCCAGCGGGGGTAGCTCCTACGAGCAGTACTTC.

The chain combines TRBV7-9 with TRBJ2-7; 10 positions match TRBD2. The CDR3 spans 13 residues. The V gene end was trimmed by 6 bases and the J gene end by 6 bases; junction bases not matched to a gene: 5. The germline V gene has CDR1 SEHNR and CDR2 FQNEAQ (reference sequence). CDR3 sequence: CASSWGLAFEQYF. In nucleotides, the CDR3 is TGTGCCAGCAGTTGGGGACTAGCGTTCGAGCAGTACTTC.